This T cell receptor (beta chain) was captured by sequencing in a study of regulatory T cells in long-lasting Graves disease. This clonotype was picked up a small number of times. Time point here: newly diagnosed GD, antithyroid drugs for less than 3 months. After RNA was extracted from PBMCs, the TCR library was made from it. Trimming removed 5 bases at V and 6 bases at J, with 11 bases between. CDR1 SNHLY and CDR2 FYNNEI come from the germline V gene. The CDR3 has 14 amino acids. Building of the TCR beta libraries involved iRepertoire HTBI primers and Arm-PCR of CDR3 regions. TCRdb re-called the multiplex PCR reads with MiXCR, one entry per CDR3 protein. The data contain a few hundred thousand distinct CDR3 sequences, over 9.5% of them seen just once; the ten biggest clones take up approximately 17%. This same sample was also taken into another study, of T cells in Graves' hyperthyroidism and ophthalmopathy. That work contributes: HTBI primers were the set used in a first-round RT-PCR of the TCR CDR3.

The rearrangement uses TRBV2 and TRBJ1-6; D is uncertain. The sequencing used peripheral blood mononuclear cells (PBMCs), collected at new diagnosis, from a patient treated with antithyroid drugs. The receptor comes from a woman aged 18-35 years with Graves disease. This chain's CDR3 is CASSHSSGNSPLHF. The CDR3 DNA sequence: TGTGCCAGCAGTCATAGCTCCGGTAATTCACCCCTCCACTTT.